Sequencing of this T cell receptor (beta chain) was carried out in a study of human T cells and chemical hapten exposure. A few counts support this clonotype. Individual cDNA molecules (in the library) carried attached unique molecular identifiers. Each CDR3 protein is one row after TCRdb ran MiXCR on the RACE reads. Altogether 80,000 to 95,000 distinct CDR3 sequences are present, 11% being singletons, with the ten largest covering 2.2%. Time point specified: patch test 2, 6 weeks after DPC sensitization. Treatment noted: therapeutic diphenylcyclopropenone sensitization with weekly scalp DPC. Germline V CDR1 and CDR2: SGHNT, YYREEE (reference sequence). Losses at the gene ends were 0 bases for V and 7 bases for J; bases not matched to a gene: 7. The CDR3 covers 15 residues.

The TCR sequence derives from a man aged 40-49 years with alopecia areata. Some clones in this sample may be carry-over from other donors' samples. The chain carries TRBV5-4 and TRBJ2-1; 7 positions match TRBD2. The specimen comprised whole blood, sampled in connection with sensitization to the hapten diphenylcyclopropenone (DPC). The CDR3, as DNA: TGTGCCAGCAGCTTGGCGGGAGCGGGGTTGAATGAGCAGTTCTTC. It specifies CASSLAGAGLNEQFF. Drawing the rest from reference TRBV5-4 and TRBJ2-1, the complete variable domain is ETGVTQSPTHLIKTRGQQVTLRCSSQSGHNTVSWYQQALGQGPQFIFQYYREEENGRGNFPPRFSGLQFPNYSSELNVNALELDDSALYLCASSLAGAGLNEQFFGPGTRLTVL.